This is a list of T cell receptor beta chains from one sample in a study of cytomegalovirus exposure and HLA in healthy donors. The table came from immunoSEQ multiplex PCR; TCRdb's copy has only in-frame clones and leaves some out. Altogether about 190,000 clones are present, roughly 74% being singletons, with the ten largest covering 4.5% to 7.5%. The material sequenced was PBMCs. The origin of the receptors is a young woman in good health and CMV-seropositive. Each CDR3 is given with its conserved first and last residue. The D gene is left open where the match is weak. Expanded clones are given a class, and other clones once, few, many or no size at all.

D	J	size	length	V	DNA	CDR3
-	TRBJ2-7	-	13	TRBV27	TGTGCCAGCAGTTTTAGGGGTTCCTACGAGCAGTACTTC	CASSFRGSYEQYF
TRBD2	TRBJ2-7	once	16	TRBV6-5	TGTGCCAGCAGTTACTCTATGCGGGGGTCATCAGGCGAGCAGTACTTC	CASSYSMRGSSGEQYF
TRBD1	TRBJ2-2	-	15	TRBV6-5	TGTGCCAGCGCGACAGGGACAGCGAACACCGGGGAGCTGTTTTTT	CASATGTANTGELFF
-	TRBJ1-1	-	15	TRBV6-5	TGTGCCAGCAGTTACTACGCGGGGCCGGGAACTGAAGCTTTCTTT	CASSYYAGPGTEAFF
-	TRBJ2-7	-	13	TRBV7-9	TGTGCCAGCAGCAGAGGGGGAGATCTCGAGCAGTACTTC	CASSRGGDLEQYF
-	TRBJ2-3	-	14	TRBV6-5	TGTGCCAGCAGCCCTAGCGCCGGAACAGATACGCAGTATTTT	CASSPSAGTDTQYF
-	TRBJ2-1	-	12	TRBV19	TGTGCCAGTAGTATGGGTAGAAGGGGATCGTTCTTC	CASSMGRRGSFF
-	TRBJ2-3	-	13	TRBV10-3	TGTGCCACCAGCTTCTCGGAGGCAGATACGCAGTATTTT	CATSFSEADTQYF
-	TRBJ2-1	-	17	TRBV2	TGTGCCAGCAAGGGGGGGGCGTCGGTTTTGGACTACAATGAGCAGTTCTTC	CASKGGASVLDYNEQFF
-	TRBJ1-1	-	16	TRBV28	TGTGCCAGCAGCGACTCACATACAGGGATTAACACTGAAGCTTTCTTT	CASSDSHTGINTEAFF
TRBD2	TRBJ2-5	-	15	TRBV6-5	TGTGCCAGCAGTTACCGGGGCGGGGGCCAAGAGACCCAGTACTTC	CASSYRGGGQETQYF
TRBD1	TRBJ1-1	-	15	TRBV2	TGTGCCAGCAGGGAGGGGACAGGGTTTCGGACTGAAGCTTTCTTT	CASREGTGFRTEAFF
-	TRBJ1-2	-	14	TRBV11-2	TGTGCCAGCAGCTTATCTCAGGCTGGCTATGGCTACACCTTC	CASSLSQAGYGYTF
-	TRBJ2-1	-	15	TRBV7-6	TGTGCCAGCACCCTGGGGCCGAGCTCCTACAATGAGCAGTTCTTC	CASTLGPSSYNEQFF
TRBD1	TRBJ2-1	-	16	TRBV6-6	TGTGCCAGCAGTTTTTTTCGGGGACAGGGCGTAGGGGAGCAGTTCTTC	CASSFFRGQGVGEQFF
-	TRBJ1-2	-	15	TRBV4-3	TGCGCCAGCAGCCTAAGTCGAGGTGCGGCAAATGGCTACACCTTC	CASSLSRGAANGYTF
TRBD1	TRBJ2-3	-	14	TRBV2	TGTGCCAGCATTTCGGGGACAGGGACGGATACGCAGTATTTT	CASISGTGTDTQYF
-	TRBJ2-7	-	16	TRBV7-2	TGTGCCAGCAGCTTAAGGGGGGGGGCAATCGGGTACGAGCAGTACTTC	CASSLRGGAIGYEQYF
TRBD1	TRBJ2-3	-	15	TRBV6-4	TGTGCCAGCAGTGACGACAGGGGGGTGACAGATACGCAGTATTTT	CASSDDRGVTDTQYF
-	TRBJ2-3	-	14	TRBV29-1	TGCAGCGTTGACGGTTTCACTAGCACAGATACGCAGTATTTT	CSVDGFTSTDTQYF
-	TRBJ2-3	few	13	TRBV18	TGTGCCAGCTCACCAACGAGTCCAGATACGCAGTATTTT	CASSPTSPDTQYF
TRBD2	TRBJ2-5	-	18	TRBV4-1	TGCGCCAGCAGCCAAGGGAGGAAAGCGGGGGGCCCCCAAGAGACCCAGTACTTC	CASSQGRKAGGPQETQYF
TRBD2	TRBJ2-2	-	16	TRBV28	TGTGCCAGCAGTTCAGGACTAGCGGCAAACACCGGGGAGCTGTTTTTT	CASSSGLAANTGELFF
TRBD1	TRBJ2-5	-	14	TRBV18	TGTGCCAGCTCACACGACAGGGCTAAAGAGACCCAGTACTTC	CASSHDRAKETQYF
-	TRBJ2-3	-	17	TRBV7-2	TGTGCCAGCAGCCTAAACGACCCCGAAGGGGCGATCGATACGCAGTATTTT	CASSLNDPEGAIDTQYF
TRBD1	TRBJ1-5	-	16	TRBV5-1	TGCGCCAGCAGCTTGGGGATCGGGACAGACAATCAGCCCCAGCATTTT	CASSLGIGTDNQPQHF
TRBD1	TRBJ2-7	once	15	TRBV28	TGTGCCAGCAGTGACGCCCCCGGACAGGGCTACGAGCAGTACTTC	CASSDAPGQGYEQYF
-	TRBJ1-4	-	14	TRBV7-9	TGTGCCAGCAGCTTAGCTGGCCGCAGTGAAAAACTGTTTTTT	CASSLAGRSEKLFF
-	TRBJ1-1	-	14	TRBV19	TGTGCCAGTAATACAAAGGGCAGGGGAACTGAAGCTTTCTTT	CASNTKGRGTEAFF
-	TRBJ1-6	-	15	TRBV28	TGTGCCAGCAGTTTGGTCCGGCAGGGGCGGTCACCCCTCCACTTT	CASSLVRQGRSPLHF
-	TRBJ2-7	-	16	TRBV12-1	TGTGCCAGCAGCTATCCAGCGACAGGGTTCTCCTACGAGCAGTACTTC	CASSYPATGFSYEQYF
-	TRBJ2-1	-	11	TRBV5-1	TGCGCCAGCAGCTTGGTCGGTGAGCAGTTCTTC	CASSLVGEQFF
-	TRBJ2-7	-	12	TRBV28	TGTGCCAGCAGCATAGGGGGATACGAGCAGTACTTC	CASSIGGYEQYF
TRBD1	TRBJ1-2	-	14	TRBV27	TGTGCCAGCAGACTTCAGGGGGCGGAAGTTGGCTACACCTTC	CASRLQGAEVGYTF
TRBD1	TRBJ2-1	once	16	TRBV28	TGTGCCAGCAGCAACCATGGGACAGGGGGCCGGAATGAGCAGTTCTTC	CASSNHGTGGRNEQFF
TRBD1	TRBJ2-7	-	16	TRBV7-2	TGTGCCAGCAGCTTGGGGCCGGGACAGGGCTTTGACGAGCAGTACTTC	CASSLGPGQGFDEQYF
-	TRBJ1-1	-	15	TRBV7-9	TGTGCCAGCAACCCCGGGGGTACATTCAACACTGAAGCTTTCTTT	CASNPGGTFNTEAFF
TRBD2	TRBJ2-5	-	15	TRBV27	TGTGCCAGCAGTTTTACTAGCGGTACCCAAGAGACCCAGTACTTC	CASSFTSGTQETQYF
-	TRBJ1-2	-	15	TRBV19	TGTGCCAGTAATTGGGCTGGGGGGGATGACTATGGCTACACCTTC	CASNWAGGDDYGYTF
TRBD2	TRBJ2-3	few	11	TRBV27	TGTGCCAGCAGTTCTGCGGGAGCCACGTATTTT	CASSSAGATYF
-	TRBJ1-2	-	20	TRBV4-1	TGCGCCAGCAGCCAAGACTATAGAGAGAGGAGCCCGCCGCTTAACTATGGCTACACCTTC	CASSQDYRERSPPLNYGYTF
-	TRBJ1-1	-	12	TRBV7-9	TGTGCCAGCAGCATGGCAGGGGAAGAAGCTTTCTTT	CASSMAGEEAFF
-	TRBJ1-3	few	16	TRBV29-1	TGCAGCGTTGGGGGAGGCTCAGAGTTCACTGGAAACACCATATATTTT	CSVGGGSEFTGNTIYF
TRBD1	TRBJ1-5	few	14	TRBV5-5	TGTGCCAGCAGCTTCGGGACAGATAATCAGCCCCAGCATTTT	CASSFGTDNQPQHF
TRBD1	TRBJ2-1	-	14	TRBV6-5	TGTGCCAGTGTTGGGACAGGGAACTACAATGAGCAGTTCTTC	CASVGTGNYNEQFF
TRBD1	TRBJ2-1	-	15	TRBV7-9	TGTGCCAGCAGCGCTTTAGGACAGGCCTACAATGAGCAGTTCTTC	CASSALGQAYNEQFF
TRBD1	TRBJ1-6	-	14	TRBV5-1	TGCGCCAGCAGCCGGCAGGGGGAGGATTCACCCCTCCACTTT	CASSRQGEDSPLHF
-	TRBJ2-5	-	14	TRBV9	TGTGCCAGCAGCGTAGCGGCAGGCCAAGAGACCCAGTACTTC	CASSVAAGQETQYF
TRBD2	TRBJ2-2	-	17	TRBV11-2	TGTGCCAGCAGTTTATGGACTGGCGGGGGTAACACCGGGGAGCTGTTTTTT	CASSLWTGGGNTGELFF
TRBD1	TRBJ2-7	once	13	TRBV19	TGTGCCAGTAGTACCTCAGGGGGCTACGAGCAGTACTTC	CASSTSGGYEQYF
TRBD2	TRBJ2-5	once	13	TRBV27	TGTGCCAGCAGTCCGGGACTAGCGGGGACCCAGTACTTC	CASSPGLAGTQYF
-	TRBJ2-1	-	14	TRBV27	TGTGCCAGCAGTTTATCAACGGGAGTCAGTGAGCAGTTCTTC	CASSLSTGVSEQFF
-	TRBJ2-7	-	14	TRBV5-6	TGTGCCAGCAGCTTCGGGAGTAACATCGGCGAGCAGTACTTC	CASSFGSNIGEQYF